Given below is one T cell receptor (beta chain) in context. Its specificity is unknown. V shed 1 base and J shed 5 bases, with 11 bases lying between them. This CDR3 spans 14 amino acids. CDR1 and CDR2 from the germline V gene are SEHNR and FQNEAQ (reference sequence). These data belong to a study of T cells in localized non-small cell lung cancer. Findings of the study overall: In uninvolved adjacent lung, T cell clonality reached its highest value, exceeding tumor. Heterogeneity remains possible because sequencing was limited to only one tumor region. Across samples, adjacent lung featured a median approximately 60 of the top 100 tumor clones.

TCRdb's copy holds only in-frame clones and misses some; the assay was immunoSEQ multiplex PCR. The repertoire holds about 56,000 clones, with about nine tenths as singletons. The genes are TRBV7-9 and TRBJ1-2; D is undetermined. The sequence derives from a woman aged 40 to 75 with stage I lung adenocarcinoma. The material was peripheral blood, obtained before any cancer treatment. The CDR3: CASSLVRTEYGYTF. DNA of the CDR3: TGTGCCAGCAGCTTAGTTCGGACGGAATATGGCTACACCTTC.